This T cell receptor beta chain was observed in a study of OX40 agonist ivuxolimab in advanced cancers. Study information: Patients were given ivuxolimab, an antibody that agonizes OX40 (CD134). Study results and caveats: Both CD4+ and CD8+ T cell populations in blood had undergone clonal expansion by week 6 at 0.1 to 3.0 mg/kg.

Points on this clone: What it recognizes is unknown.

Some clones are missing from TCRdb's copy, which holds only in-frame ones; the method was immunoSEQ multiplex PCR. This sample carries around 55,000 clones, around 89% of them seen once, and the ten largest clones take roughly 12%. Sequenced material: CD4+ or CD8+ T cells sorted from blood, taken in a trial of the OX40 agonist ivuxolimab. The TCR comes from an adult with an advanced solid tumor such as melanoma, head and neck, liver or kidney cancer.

The CDR3 here is CATVGGQQQFF. The CDR3 DNA reads TGTGCCACTGTTGGAGGGCAACAGCAGTTCTTC. This chain uses TRBV27 with TRBJ2-1; D possibly corresponds to TRBD2 (6 bases). With 10 bases removed from V and 11 bases from J, the gap between germline ends came to 15 bases. The CDR3 is 11 amino acids. Germline values: CDR1 MNHEY, CDR2 SMNVEV (reference sequence).